This entry describes one T cell receptor beta chain. Its antigen is as yet unknown. The data stem from a study of regulatory T cells in long-lasting Graves disease. Study-wide results and caveats: Accuracy may have been reduced by the small sample size.

Per germline, CDR1 DFQATT and CDR2 SNEGSKA (reference sequence). Trimming stripped 0 bases from V and 7 bases from J, with 10 bases between. The CDR3 contains 12 residues. Time point denoted: persistent/refractory GD, antithyroid drugs over 5 years with positive TRAb. Isolated PBMC RNA provided the starting material for the TCR library. The authors drew around 9 milliliters of peripheral blood into EDTA tubes. Researchers made TCR beta libraries by using iRepertoire HTBI primers and running Arm-PCR on CDR3 regions. One entry per CDR3 protein results from TCRdb running MiXCR on the multiplex PCR reads. The repertoire consists of about 660,000 distinct CDR3 sequences, with around 30% occurring once and the leading ten covering roughly 40%.

The material sequenced was peripheral blood mononuclear cells (PBMCs), taken when the disease was refractory, from a patient treated with antithyroid drugs. This TCR was sampled from a female donor with Graves disease. The V call is TRBV20-1, the J call TRBJ2-7; D is possibly TRBD2 (6 bases). The DNA of the CDR3 is TGCAGTGCTAGAGACTCTAGCGTAGAGCAGTACTTC. It encodes CSARDSSVEQYF.